These 14 T cell receptor beta chains share one sample of origin, sequenced in a study of identifying expanded T cells in peripheral blood. Measured with immunoSEQ multiplex PCR; TCRdb has only the in-frame clones, and not every one. This table holds just over 90,000 clones, around nine tenths found once. Sequences were obtained from blood. Every receptor here comes from a person aged 18 to 69 in good health.

The V and J genes are TRBV5-8 and TRBJ2-5; D might be TRBD1 (6 bases). Trimming removed 4 bases from V and 5 bases from J, with 15 bases in between. The CDR3 contains 14 residues. The V gene's germline CDR1 is SGHTS and CDR2 YDEGEE. Here the CDR3 reads CASSLTGSRETQYF. In DNA, the CDR3 is TGTGCCAGCAGCCTGACAGGTTCCCGGGAGACCCAGTACTTC.

The chain couples TRBV28 to TRBJ2-2; maybe TRBD1 (5 bases). Per the germline V gene, CDR1 is MDHEN and CDR2 is SYDVKM. This CDR3 is built from 14 residues. The V end was cut by 8 bases, the J end by 1 base, with 11 bases between. The CDR3 DNA follows: TGTGCCAGCCGTCCAGGGCAGAACACCGGGGAGCTGTTTTTT. Translated, it gives CASRPGQNTGELFF.

This clone was recorded a few times. V is TRBV7-2 and J is TRBJ2-3, with TRBD2 identical over 7 bases. The CDR3 extends over 15 amino acids. With 3 bases clipped from V and 3 bases from J, the junction kept 6 bases outside the gene matches. Per the germline V gene, CDR1 is SGHTA and CDR2 is FQGNSA. The DNA for the CDR3 is TGTGCCAGCAGCTTTAGGGCGGGGGATACAGATACGCAGTATTTT. It encodes CASSFRAGDTDTQYF.

This clone was recorded once. DNA of the CDR3: TGTGCCAGCAGCGGGGCGGGGGGGCGCTCCTACAATGAGCAGTTCTTC. Its translation is CASSGAGGRSYNEQFF. This chain connects TRBV5-4 to TRBJ2-1; 9 nucleotides match TRBD2. V was pared by 4 bases and J by 0 bases, with 5 bases of the junction left unmatched. The germline gives CDR1 SGHNT, CDR2 YYREEE (reference sequence). The CDR3 consists of 16 residues.

This clone was seen only once. The rearrangement uses TRBV28 and TRBJ2-7; no clear D gene. The germline V gene encodes CDR1 MDHEN and CDR2 SYDVKM. V dropped 2 bases and J dropped 9 bases, with 26 bases sitting between them. CDR3 size: 17 residues. The CDR3 reads CASSLNKVLTGSLRQYF. In nucleotides, the CDR3 is TGTGCCAGCAGTTTAAATAAGGTCCTAACTGGATCCCTAAGGCAGTACTTC.

This clone was detected only once. The chain uses TRBV4-1 and TRBJ1-5; 7 bases fit TRBD1. The CDR3 is 15 amino acids. Germline V gene sequence: CDR1 MGHRA, CDR2 YSYEKL. V lost 3 bases, J lost 7 bases, and 9 bases stayed unmatched. The CDR3 DNA follows: TGCGCCAGCAGCCATACGACAGGGCCGGGACAGCCCCAGCATTTT. It encodes CASSHTTGPGQPQHF.

This chain joins TRBV29-1 and TRBJ2-7; 8 bases agree with TRBD2. The CDR3 is made up of 15 amino acids. V shed 3 bases, J shed 4 bases, and the junction held 11 bases outside the gene matches. Germline lookup yields CDR1 SQVTM and CDR2 ANQGSEA. The CDR3 loop reads CSVDAPGLGSYEQYF. The CDR3 nucleotides are TGCAGCGTTGATGCACCGGGACTAGGGTCTTACGAGCAGTACTTC.

V and J are TRBV6-1 and TRBJ2-6; possible D gene TRBD1, 6 bases. The CDR3 extends over 15 amino acids. The V gene's germline CDR1 is MNHNS and CDR2 SASEGT. V shed 5 bases and J shed 0 bases, with 8 bases lying between them. The CDR3 region has the DNA TGTGCCAGCAGTTCGGACAGCTCTGGGGCCAACGTCCTGACTTTC. As protein: CASSSDSSGANVLTF.

This rearrangement joins TRBV7-8 to TRBJ1-4, with D possibly being TRBD1 (5 bases). Trimming removed 1 base at V and 1 base at J, with 10 bases between. The length of the CDR3 is 16 residues. The germline CDR1 and CDR2 sequences are SGHVS and FQNEAQ. The CDR3 bases are TGTGCCAGCAGCTTAGAGGGGCCGGGAACTAATGAAAAACTGTTTTTT. This encodes CASSLEGPGTNEKLFF.

The chain links TRBV5-1 to TRBJ2-7; TRBD1 or TRBD2 may be the D gene (6 bases each). The CDR3 totals 12 residues. Per germline, CDR1 SGHRS and CDR2 YFSETQ. The V and J ends lost 1 base and 6 bases respectively, with 8 bases between them. CDR3 sequence (DNA): TGCGCCAGCAGCTTGTGGGGGGCCGAGCAGTACTTC. Its protein product is CASSLWGAEQYF.

The chain carries TRBV2 and TRBJ2-2; 9 positions agree with TRBD2. The CDR3 has 15 residues. The germline CDR1 and CDR2 sequences are SNHLY and FYNNEI. Trimming took 3 bases from V and 5 from J; bases not matched to a gene: 4. This CDR3 reads CASSDRTSVTGELFF. The CDR3 coding sequence is TGTGCCAGCAGTGATAGGACTAGCGTGACCGGGGAGCTGTTTTTT.

The chain carries TRBV19 and TRBJ2-6, with TRBD1 as a possible D gene (7 bases). The CDR3 runs 17 residues. V gave up 7 bases and J gave up 0 bases, with 16 bases separating them. Germline V gene sequence: CDR1 LNHDA, CDR2 SQIVND (reference sequence). CDR3 sequence reads: CASTSGGLRSGANVLTF. CDR3 DNA sequence: TGTGCCAGTACCTCAGGGGGGCTACGCTCTGGGGCCAACGTCCTGACTTTC.

This clone was observed once. V usage is TRBV9 and J usage is TRBJ2-7, with D perhaps matching TRBD1 (6 bases). Per the germline V gene, CDR1 is SGDLS and CDR2 is YYNGEE. This CDR3 is 14 amino acids long. Between the trimmed V and J ends, which lost 4 bases and 7 bases, there was a span of 18 bases. CDR3 protein: CASSPTGYYVEQYF. CDR3 DNA: TGTGCCAGCAGCCCTACAGGGTATTACGTGGAGCAGTACTTC.

The chain carries TRBV5-4 and TRBJ1-1; possibly TRBD1 for D (5 bases). The ends were cut back, 0 bases at V and 5 bases at J, with 14 bases in the middle. Germline V lookup: CDR1 SGHNT, CDR2 YYREEE (reference sequence). This CDR3 region has 15 residues. The CDR3 sequence is CASSLEGTAGTEAFF. CDR3 nucleotides: TGTGCCAGCAGCTTGGAAGGGACGGCGGGGACTGAAGCTTTCTTT.